The text below deals with one T cell receptor (beta chain). The data stem from a study of T cell changes during pregnancy in multiple sclerosis. The germline V and J ends were trimmed by 2 bases and 5 bases, with 16 bases remaining between them. Germline V gene lookup returns CDR1 MNHEY and CDR2 SVGAGI. This CDR3 has 16 amino acids. TCRdb's copy holds only in-frame clones and misses some; the assay was immunoSEQ multiplex PCR. The sample has 85,000 to 90,000 clones; approximately 90% are singletons. The J gene is TRBJ1-3, the V gene TRBV6-5; D not certain. The source was peripheral blood, collected in the first trimester of pregnancy. This TCR derives from a female donor in good health, enrolled as a control in a pregnancy study. The CDR3 region has the DNA TGTGCCAGCAGTTACCATAGCTCAGCGCAACGAAACACCATATATTTT. Its translation is CASSYHSSAQRNTIYF.